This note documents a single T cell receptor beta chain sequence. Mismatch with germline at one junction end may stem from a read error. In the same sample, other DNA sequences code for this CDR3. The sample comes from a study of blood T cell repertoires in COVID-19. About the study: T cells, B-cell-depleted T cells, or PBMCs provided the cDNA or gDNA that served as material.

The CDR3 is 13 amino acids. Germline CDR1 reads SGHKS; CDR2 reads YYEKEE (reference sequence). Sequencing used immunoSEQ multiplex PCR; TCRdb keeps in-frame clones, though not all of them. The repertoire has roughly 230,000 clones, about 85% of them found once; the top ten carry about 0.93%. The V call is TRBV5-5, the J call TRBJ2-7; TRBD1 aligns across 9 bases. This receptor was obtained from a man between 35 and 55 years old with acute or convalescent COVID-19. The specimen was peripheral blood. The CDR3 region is CASSWGQGYEQYF. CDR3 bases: TGCGCCAGCAGCTGGGGACAGGGCTACGAGCAGTACTTC.